This T cell receptor beta chain was documented in a study of cytomegalovirus exposure and HLA in healthy donors. This clone was counted once. The target antigen is unknown. The CDR3 length is 16 residues. Per the germline V gene, CDR1 is MNHEY and CDR2 is SMNVEV (reference sequence). V was pared by 4 bases and J by 2 bases, with 10 bases of the junction left unmatched. Study results and caveats: Near-uniform donor sequencing depth was presumed by presence/absence analyses. It was 160 or so TCR beta chains that were listed as cytomegalovirus-associated. Later on, an analysis found that several of the most significant clusters appeared to be linked to common viral pathogens, which included parvovirus B19.

The PCR used 60 Vbeta and 13 Jbeta primers. As originally analysed: Around 12 million of tens of millions of unique TCR beta chains were shared, per a later count. Sequencing used immunoSEQ multiplex PCR; TCRdb keeps in-frame clones, though not all of them. V and J calls and clone size follow that table, whereas D and trimming were derived from the DNA. The sample gives about 200,000 clones, roughly 80% of which show up once; more than 3% is in the top ten. This chain links TRBV27 with TRBJ2-7; TRBD1 matches 8 bases. The receptor comes from a man between 40 and 49 years old in good health and CMV-seropositive. The sequencing sample was made of PBMCs. The CDR3 DNA is TGTGCCAGCAGTTGGGACTGGACAGGGCAGACCTACGAGCAGTACTTC. This translates into CASSWDWTGQTYEQYF.